The 14 T cell receptor beta chains in this list originate from one sample, sequenced in a study of tumor-infiltrating lymphocytes in oesophageal squamous cell carcinoma. TCRdb reprocessed the PCR reads via MiXCR and lists one record per CDR3 protein. Among 10,000 to 15,000 distinct CDR3 sequences listed, about 54% were seen once. Specimen: esophageal tumor tissue. The receptors originated from a female donor with esophageal squamous cell carcinoma.

This clonotype was recorded only once. The CDR3 does not close with the conserved phenylalanine or tryptophan, likely indicating a read error. It is unclear where the CDR3 begins or ends on the DNA, so no DNA is shown, and the CDR3 is as TCRdb lists it. J is TRBJ2-6 and V is TRBV7-4; no check of the table's D call, TRBD1, against the DNA was made. The length of the CDR3 is 17 amino acids, counting both ends. The V gene's germline CDR1 is SGHVT and CDR2 SQSDAQ. The CDR3 is CASSLNQLEPYEQYFGA.

This clonotype was counted at least ten times. Relative to the germline gene, one junction end is altered; a read error may explain this. The rearrangement joins TRBV6-1 to TRBJ2-7; TRBD1 agrees at 10 bases. Germline V gene data show CDR1 as MNHNS and CDR2 as SASEGT. This CDR3 has 16 amino acids. The CDR3 nucleotides are TGTGCCAGCAGGGGGGGGGGACAGGGGAGTAATTCACCCCTCCACTTC. Translation: CASRGGGQGSNSPLHF.

The rearrangement links TRBV7-2 to TRBJ2-3; no clear D gene. Germline CDR1 reads SGHTA; CDR2 reads FQGNSA. The CDR3 spans 14 residues. The ends were cut back, 5 bases at V and 2 bases at J, with 11 bases in the middle. CDR3 in DNA: TGTGCCAGCAGCCAAAACCCGCTCACAGATACGCAGTATTTT. This encodes CASSQNPLTDTQYF.

This clonotype was recorded only once. This chain uses TRBV3-1 with TRBJ1-4; 8 bases are shared with TRBD1. Germline CDR1 reads LGHDT; CDR2 reads YNNKEL (reference sequence). The J segment lost 8 bases and the V segment lost 1 base, leaving 6 bases of the junction unmatched. The CDR3 contains 15 residues. The CDR3 spells CASSQAHRTGEKLFF. The CDR3 DNA reads as TGTGCCAGCAGCCAAGCCCACAGGACAGGGGAAAAACTGTTTTTT.

This clonotype appeared many times. This sequence joins TRBV5-1 and TRBJ2-7, with D perhaps assigned TRBD1 or TRBD2 (5 bases each). The CDR3 covers 14 residues. Germline assignment: CDR1 SGHRS and CDR2 YFSETQ. The V gene lost 4 bases and the J gene lost 3 bases, with 14 bases spanning the gap. CDR3 sequence: CASSPTGRVYEQYF. CDR3 in DNA: TGCGCCAGCAGCCCTACGGGACGGGTCTACGAGCAGTACTTC.

This clonotype was counted a few times. The genes are TRBV6-4 and TRBJ2-3; maybe TRBD2 (6 bases). Germline lookup yields CDR1 MRHNA and CDR2 SNTAGT. V was trimmed by 5 bases and J by 8 bases, leaving 8 bases between them. This CDR3 has 11 residues. The CDR3, as DNA: TGTGCCAGCAGTCAGGGAGGTACGCAGTATTTT. This translates into CASSQGGTQYF.

Relative to its sample, this clonotype is large. The CDR3 reads CASSHTRDRDFF. The DNA of the CDR3 is TGTGCCAGCAGCCATACCCGGGACAGGGACTTCTTC. The V call is TRBV7-8, the J call TRBJ2-1; the match to TRBD1 covers 9 bases. This CDR3 is 12 amino acids long. The germline V gene has CDR1 SGHVS and CDR2 FQNEAQ. J was trimmed by 16 bases and V by 5 bases; bases with no gene match: 9.

J is TRBJ2-7 and V is TRBV7-3; 9 nucleotides agree with TRBD2. CDR3 length: 16 amino acids. Per the germline V gene, CDR1 is SGHTA and CDR2 is FQGTGA. The trim removed 1 base at V and 2 bases at J, leaving 6 bases unmatched. The CDR3 nucleotides are TGTGCCAGCAGCTTAAGTCCCCTAGCGGGAACCTACGAGCAGTACTTC. Its translation: CASSLSPLAGTYEQYF.

The chain recombines TRBV6-1 with TRBJ2-3; 7 bases map to TRBD2. V was clipped by 2 bases and J by 5 bases; unmatched bases: 7. Germline V gene lookup returns CDR1 MNHNS and CDR2 SASEGT. The CDR3 is 15 residues long. CDR3 in amino acids: CASSEYGGGLDTQYF. The CDR3 region has the DNA TGTGCCAGCAGTGAATACGGGGGAGGGTTAGATACGCAGTATTTT.

The rearrangement uses TRBV7-8 and TRBJ1-1, with D hard to call. The V end was cut by 1 base, the J end by 0 bases, with 9 bases between. CDR1 is SGHVS and CDR2 is FQNEAQ in the germline V gene. This CDR3 spans 15 amino acids. The CDR3 bases are TGTGCCAGCAGCTTAGTTGGGATAATGAACACTGAAGCTTTCTTT. Its translation: CASSLVGIMNTEAFF. Filled out from reference TRBV7-8 and TRBJ1-1, the complete variable domain reads GAGVSQSPRYKVAKRGQDVALRCDPISGHVSLFWYQQALGQGPEFLTYFQNEAQLDKSGLPSDRFFAERPEGSVSTLKIQRTQQEDSAVYLCASSLVGIMNTEAFFGQGTRLTVV.

This chain connects TRBV12-3 or TRBV12-4 to TRBJ2-7; D is uncertain. The end of the DNA is better explained by TRBJ2-5, so the J call may be wrong. The CDR3 sequence is 14 residues long. CDR3 loop: CASSATITQETQYF. For the CDR3, the DNA is TGTGCCAGCAGTGCCACAATCACCCAAGAGACCCAGTACTTC.

The J gene is TRBJ2-1, the V gene TRBV7-6; 13 bases align to TRBD2. The DNA end lines up better with TRBJ2-7; the J call may be wrong. Germline values: CDR1 SGHVS, CDR2 FNYEAQ. This CDR3 spans 20 amino acids. Written as DNA, the CDR3 is TGTGCCAGCAGCTTAGCGTTGGGACTAGCGGGGTCCCGAGACCTCTACGAGCAGTACTTC. This gives the protein CASSLALGLAGSRDLYEQYF.

A word on this clonotype: The conserved phenylalanine or tryptophan normally closing the CDR3 is absent here, so this likely arose from a read error. It is unclear where the CDR3 begins or ends on the DNA, so no DNA is shown, and the CDR3 is as TCRdb lists it. This chain uses TRBV7-9 with TRBJ2-7; no DNA check was done on the table's D call, TRBD1. Germline CDR1 SEHNR, CDR2 FQNEAQ (reference sequence). The CDR3 is 14 amino acids in total, end residues counted. The chain's CDR3 is CASSFGTAEQYFGS.

This clonotype was detected many times. The chain uses TRBV27 and TRBJ2-5, with TRBD1 as a possible D gene (5 bases). The V gene lost 3 bases and the J gene lost 0 bases, with 11 bases spanning the gap. The CDR3 spans 15 residues. Germline lookup yields CDR1 MNHEY and CDR2 SMNVEV (reference sequence). The CDR3 DNA reads as TGTGCCAGCAGTTTGGGGCAGGGAAACCAAGAGACCCAGTACTTC. Translation gives CASSLGQGNQETQYF.